These T cell receptor beta chains were read from a single sample in a study of cytomegalovirus exposure and HLA in healthy donors. Sequencing was performed with immunoSEQ multiplex PCR; in TCRdb, only in-frame clones are kept and a portion is missing. The data show 130,000 or so clones, about 76% seen once. Sequenced: PBMCs. These receptors all stem from a man in his forties in good health and CMV-seropositive. The CDR3 runs from the conserved cysteine through the conserved F or W. Fields, in order: clone size, V gene, J gene, D gene, CDR3 DNA, CDR3 protein. The D gene is left open where the match is weak. Rows give clone size only sometimes, using once, few, many, or a class for an expanded clone.

NA	TRBV14	TRBJ1-5	TRBD1	TGTGCCAGCAGCTATACGGACCGACAGGGGGTCAATCAGCCCCAGCATTTT	CASSYTDRQGVNQPQHF
NA	TRBV6-5	TRBJ1-1	TRBD1	TGTGCCAGCAGGAACAGGGGGGACGAAGCTTTCTTT	CASRNRGDEAFF
NA	TRBV7-9	TRBJ2-4	TRBD2	TGTGCCAGCAGCTTCCCGAACTTGGGGGGGGGTCTAGCCAAAAACATTCAGTACTTC	CASSFPNLGGGLAKNIQYF
NA	TRBV14	TRBJ2-3	TRBD2	TGTGCCAGCAGCCAAAGGCCTAGCGGGAGCGCAGATACGCAGTATTTT	CASSQRPSGSADTQYF
NA	TRBV5-1	TRBJ2-7	TRBD1	TGCGCCAGCAGCCCTCGACAGGGACCCTACGAGCAGTACTTC	CASSPRQGPYEQYF
NA	TRBV29-1	TRBJ2-1	NA	TGCAGCGTTGAAGATCAGGAGGGAGGATCGTTGAATGAGCAGTTCTTC	CSVEDQEGGSLNEQFF
once	TRBV7-2	TRBJ2-2	TRBD2	TGTGCCAGCAGCTTCTCACCGGGGGGTACGAACACCGGGGAGCTGTTTTTT	CASSFSPGGTNTGELFF
NA	TRBV28	TRBJ2-1	TRBD2	TGTGCCAGCAGCCCCGGACTAGCGGGGATGGAGCAGTTCTTC	CASSPGLAGMEQFF
few	TRBV7-8	TRBJ1-2	NA	TGTGCCAGCAGCTTAGGTGGCAGGGATAGTGGCTACACCTTC	CASSLGGRDSGYTF
NA	TRBV6-4	TRBJ2-1	NA	TGTGCCAGCAGTGACGGCGGGTCGGAATACAATGAGCAGTTCTTC	CASSDGGSEYNEQFF
NA	TRBV25-1	TRBJ2-7	TRBD1	TGTGCCAGCAGTGAGGATAGTTGGACAGGGACCTACGAGCAGTACTTC	CASSEDSWTGTYEQYF
NA	TRBV18	TRBJ2-2	NA	TGTGCCAGCTCCCGGACAGCCGTTAGCTGGAACACCGGGGAGCTGTTTTTT	CASSRTAVSWNTGELFF
NA	TRBV6-6	TRBJ2-5	NA	TGTGCCAGCAGCTCCCTGGAGACCCAGTACTTC	CASSSLETQYF
NA	TRBV19	TRBJ1-2	NA	TGTGCCAGTCTTTATTTCACGGGACACGACTATGGCTACACCTTC	CASLYFTGHDYGYTF
NA	TRBV14	TRBJ1-5	TRBD1	TGTGCCAGCAGCCAAGGGCAGGGGGCGAATCAGCCCCAGCATTTT	CASSQGQGANQPQHF
NA	TRBV25-1	TRBJ2-7	NA	TGTGCCAGCACGGGGGACTCCTACGAGCAGTACTTC	CASTGDSYEQYF
NA	TRBV20-1	TRBJ1-1	NA	TGCAGTGCCGCAACGAGCACTGAAGCTTTCTTT	CSAATSTEAFF
few	TRBV29-1	TRBJ2-1	NA	TGCAGCGTTGTAAAGGGGGTCTCCTACAATGAGCAGTTCTTC	CSVVKGVSYNEQFF
few	TRBV11-2	TRBJ2-7	TRBD1	TGTGCCAGCAGCTTCGGGACAGGTTCCTACGAGCAGTACTTC	CASSFGTGSYEQYF
NA	TRBV30	TRBJ2-5	NA	TGTGCCTGGAGTACAGGTCGGGAGACCCAGTACTTC	CAWSTGRETQYF
NA	TRBV6-5	TRBJ2-7	NA	TGTGCCAGCAAAGGAGAAGGCGAGCAGTACTTC	CASKGEGEQYF
NA	TRBV5-6	TRBJ1-5	TRBD1	TGTGCCAGCAGCTCCACAGGGGAATACAATCAGCCCCAGCATTTT	CASSSTGEYNQPQHF
once	TRBV19	TRBJ1-1	NA	TGTGCCAGTAGCGAGAGGGTCAGGAACACTGAAGCTTTCTTT	CASSERVRNTEAFF
NA	TRBV2	TRBJ1-1	NA	TGTGCCAGCATGTATCTTCGAGTCATGAACACTGAAGCTTTCTTT	CASMYLRVMNTEAFF
NA	TRBV29-1	TRBJ2-3	TRBD1	TGCAGCGGGAGGGACAGGGGGACCACAGATACGCAGTATTTT	CSGRDRGTTDTQYF
NA	TRBV27	TRBJ1-1	NA	TGTGCCAGCAATGGGGTCGCGGGGGGCACTGAAGCTTTCTTT	CASNGVAGGTEAFF